The clone carrying this T cell receptor (beta chain) is medium-sized by frequency. The CDR3 loop spans 13 amino acids. CDR1 LNHDA and CDR2 SQIVND come from the germline V gene (reference sequence). TRB amplification used around 0.25 ug of peripheral blood genomic DNA. This sample is part of a study of T cell clusters in autoimmune cytopenias. TRB was amplified by touch-down multiplex PCR, primer pools A and B combined. TCRdb re-called the multiplex PCR reads and gives one entry per CDR3 protein, without DNA. This listing includes some 5,100 distinct CDR3 sequences. This sample also appeared in a second study, on T cell repertoires in aging, cancer and after chemotherapy. From that study: Compared with age-matched healthy donors, untreated hematological or solid cancer patients showed higher blood TCR clonality.

The TCR sequence derives from a human donor in good health. Sequences were obtained from peripheral blood. This chain joins TRBV19 and TRBJ2-2. CDR3 region: CASRATQPGELFF.